This T cell receptor (beta chain) is drawn from a study of T cell responses to AZD1222 COVID-19 vaccine. Generated by immunoSEQ multiplex PCR, the TCRdb table keeps only in-frame clones and is missing some. The table includes about 120,000 clones, about 93% detected once. Whole-study findings and limits: Donors in the cohort were predominantly white British and more often female, and clonal diversity was possibly underestimated. At 160-218 and 743-854, vaccine-associated CD4 TCRs were dominant, and they spanned spike. After two AZD1222 doses, spike-specific TCR breadth and depth rose versus day 0.

With respect to this clone: Its cognate antigen is unknown.

This clonotype originated in an adult who received the MenACWY meningococcal vaccine as a control. Sequenced material: peripheral blood, taken 28 days after the second dose of the MenACWY control vaccine.

CDR3 in DNA: TGTGCCAGCAGTGAGGACAGGGCACCTAACACCGGGGAGCTGTTTTTT. Its protein product is CASSEDRAPNTGELFF. The rearrangement links TRBV6-1 to TRBJ2-2; TRBD1 matches at 8 bases. After removal of 3 bases from V and 2 bases from J, the junction contained 5 bases not matched to a gene. Germline CDR1 is MNHNS and CDR2 is SASEGT. This CDR3 has 16 residues.